The rows below give T cell receptor beta chains drawn from one sample of a study of OX40 agonist ivuxolimab in advanced cancers. Profiling relied on immunoSEQ multiplex PCR, and the TCRdb table lists in-frame clones only, not all of them. The sample carries around 82,000 clones, about 91% recorded once. Material: CD4+ or CD8+ T cells sorted from blood, obtained in a trial of the OX40 agonist ivuxolimab. These TCRs come from an adult with an advanced solid tumor such as melanoma, head and neck, liver or kidney cancer. Each CDR3 is given with its conserved first and last residue.

V gene	J gene	CDR3 protein
TRBV7-3	TRBJ2-5	CASSYGRGETQYF
TRBV2	TRBJ2-3	CASSEYGSTDTQYF
TRBV7-8	TRBJ1-1	CASSGDRGMNTEAFF
TRBV5-1	TRBJ1-5	CASSMGGNQPQHF
TRBV7-8	TRBJ2-7	CASSFQPGGQGLYEQYF
TRBV28	TRBJ2-7	CASSFPGHSFSEQYF
TRBV5-1	TRBJ2-3	CASSFGGSSTDTQYF
TRBV30	TRBJ1-1	CAWSHRGGRTEAFF
TRBV18	TRBJ2-1	CASSPAASSGTHEQFF
TRBV4-3	TRBJ2-3	CASSQDWAPDTQYF
TRBV7-3	TRBJ2-2	CASSLTWNAGELFF
TRBV7-2	TRBJ2-7	CASSLVAEAYEQYF
TRBV7-3	TRBJ2-3	CASSPGLGAGGDTQYF
TRBV11-1	TRBJ2-1	CASSRGRGNEQFF
TRBV7-9	TRBJ1-1	CASSFSGRGGTEAFF
TRBV7-2	TRBJ2-7	CASSLGSGSSYEQYF
TRBV28	TRBJ2-2	CASTDRGDTGELFF
TRBV29-1	TRBJ1-3	CSVKSASGNTIYF
TRBV25-1	TRBJ2-1	CASSRTGTSLLF
TRBV27	TRBJ1-5	CAASGGWGQPQHF
TRBV28	TRBJ2-2	CASSSRTGELFF
TRBV5-1	TRBJ2-7	CASSVDRGTYEQYF
TRBV19	TRBJ2-5	CASGQNFRTQYF
TRBV7-9	TRBJ1-5	CASSLGVQPQHF
TRBV28	TRBJ1-3	CASSLLGRGAGNTIYF
TRBV7-7	TRBJ2-5	CASSPRVIAVPWETQYF
TRBV5-1	TRBJ2-3	CASSSPSTDTQYF
TRBV19	TRBJ2-7	CASSPRGNRGSYEQYF
TRBV9	TRBJ2-3	CASSVGAGTTTDTQYF